The next 13 T cell receptor beta chains were all read from a single sample in a study of cytomegalovirus exposure and HLA in healthy donors. Primers included in the PCR were 60 Vbeta and 13 Jbeta primers. The table came from immunoSEQ multiplex PCR; TCRdb's copy has only in-frame clones and leaves some out. Of 110,000 or so clones in the sample, around 77% were seen once. The sequencing sample was made of PBMCs. The receptors shown here come from a middle-aged man in good health and CMV-seropositive.

The V call is TRBV4-1, the J call TRBJ2-2; no definite D call. Deletions cut 0 bases from V and 6 bases from J, with 11 bases between. CDR1 and CDR2 (germline): MGHRA, YSYEKL. The CDR3 consists of 15 residues. The CDR3 loop reads CASSQDEVTPGELFF. Written as DNA, the CDR3 is TGCGCCAGCAGCCAAGATGAGGTTACCCCCGGGGAGCTGTTTTTT.

The chain links TRBV25-1 to TRBJ2-7, with a possible D match to TRBD2 (6 bases). The CDR3 has 15 amino acids. From germline, CDR1 is MGHDK and CDR2 SYGVNS. V was pared by 3 bases and J by 1 base, with 13 bases between. CDR3 in amino acids: CASSDPRDGSYEQYF. The CDR3 DNA reads as TGTGCCAGCAGTGACCCGCGGGACGGATCCTACGAGCAGTACTTC.

This clone appeared a single time. The V call is TRBV2, the J call TRBJ2-1; TRBD2 aligns across 9 bases. The CDR3 is made up of 15 amino acids. Germline V gene data show CDR1 as SNHLY and CDR2 as FYNNEI. Germline trimming cut 6 bases from V and 9 bases from J; bases unmatched to any gene: 12. This CDR3 reads CASRRQRGAKGEQFF. CDR3 DNA: TGTGCCAGCAGGAGGCAGCGGGGGGCTAAAGGTGAGCAGTTCTTC. Using reference TRBV2 and TRBJ2-1 for the parts outside the CDR3, the full variable domain is EPEVTQTPSHQVTQMGQEVILRCVPISNHLYFYWYRQILGQKVEFLVSFYNNEISEKSEIFDDQFSVERPDGSNFTLKIRSTKLEDSAMYFCASRRQRGAKGEQFFGPGTRLTVL.

V gene TRBV6-1 combines with J gene TRBJ1-2; tentative D call: TRBD1 (6 bases). V shed 2 bases and J shed 0 bases, with 13 bases lying between them. This CDR3 is built from 16 residues. From germline, CDR1 is MNHNS and CDR2 SASEGT. This chain's CDR3 is CASSEFGGGTNYGYTF. CDR3 nucleotide sequence: TGTGCCAGCAGTGAATTTGGGGGGGGCACTAACTATGGCTACACCTTC.

The rearrangement links TRBV7-6 to TRBJ2-6; 14 bases match TRBD2. CDR1 and CDR2 from the germline V gene are SGHVS and FNYEAQ. The CDR3 is made up of 20 amino acids. Trimming took 8 bases from V and 1 from J; bases not matched to a gene: 13. In DNA, the CDR3 is TGTGCCAGCGCAGGACTAGCGGGGGGAAGCGGCCTTTCTGGGGCCAACGTCCTGACTTTC. Protein: CASAGLAGGSGLSGANVLTF. The variable domain in full, completed from reference TRBV7-6 and TRBJ2-6, reads GAGVSQSPRYKVTKRGQDVALRCDPISGHVSLYWYRQALGQGPEFLTYFNYEAQQDKSGLPNDRFSAERPEGSISTLTIQRTEQRDSAMYRCASAGLAGGSGLSGANVLTFGAGSRLTVL.

Points on this clone: The junction shows a germline mismatch at one end, possibly a read error. The rearrangement links TRBV7-7 to TRBJ2-7, with no clear D. The germline V gene encodes CDR1 SSHAT and CDR2 FNYEAQ (reference sequence). The CDR3 contains 13 residues. Written as DNA, the CDR3 is TGTGCTAGCAGCTCGGCAGGATCCTACGAGCAGTACTTC. This codes for CASSSAGSYEQYF. Drawing the rest from reference TRBV7-7 and TRBJ2-7, the complete variable domain is GAGVSQSPRYKVTKRGQDVTLRCDPISSHATLYWYQQALGQGPEFLTYFNYEAQPDKSGLPSDRFSAERPEGSISTLTIQRTEQRDSAMYRCASSSAGSYEQYFGPGTRLTVT.

This clone was seen only once. V is TRBV5-6 and J is TRBJ1-5, with D possibly being TRBD1 (5 bases). V lost 0 bases and J 4 bases, leaving 14 bases between the germline ends. The CDR3 has 16 amino acids. Germline loops: CDR1 SGHDT, CDR2 YYEEEE. CDR3 residues: CASSLGGGRVNQPQHF. The DNA of the CDR3 is TGTGCCAGCAGCTTGGGGGGGGGAAGGGTGAATCAGCCCCAGCATTTT. The complete variable domain, with remaining parts taken from reference TRBV5-6 and TRBJ1-5, reads DAGVTQSPTHLIKTRGQQVTLRCSPKSGHDTVSWYQQALGQGPQFIFQYYEEEERQRGNFPDRFSGHQFPNYSSELNVNALLLGDSALYLCASSLGGGRVNQPQHFGDGTRLSIL.

The V call is TRBV19, the J call TRBJ2-1; TRBD1 aligns across 8 bases. V lost 6 bases and J lost 4; bases outside the gene matches: 20. CDR1 LNHDA and CDR2 SQIVND come from the germline V gene (reference sequence). This CDR3 comprises 19 residues. CDR3 nucleotide sequence: TGTGCCAGTAGCGACCCCACTTCGTTCCGGGACAGGATTTACAATGAGCAGTTCTTC. This sequence encodes CASSDPTSFRDRIYNEQFF.

The chain links TRBV6-1 to TRBJ1-4; 8 nucleotides agree with TRBD1. V shed 0 bases and J 6 bases; nucleotides not matched to a gene: 6. Germline V gene data show CDR1 as MNHNS and CDR2 as SASEGT. The length of the CDR3 is 16 residues. This chain's CDR3 is CASSEASDRGDEKLFF. In DNA form, the CDR3 reads TGTGCCAGCAGTGAAGCGTCCGACAGGGGAGATGAAAAACTGTTTTTT.

V usage is TRBV6-5 and J usage is TRBJ1-2; D is undetermined. V dropped 5 bases and J dropped 9 bases, with 16 bases sitting between them. From germline, CDR1 is MNHEY and CDR2 SVGAGI. The CDR3 contains 13 residues. The DNA of the CDR3 is TGTGCCAGCAGTGAAGGCAGGACTATTAGCTACACCTTC. Protein sequence: CASSEGRTISYTF.

The rearrangement links TRBV5-1 to TRBJ1-5, with 10 bases identical to TRBD1. The J segment lost 3 bases and the V segment lost 0 bases, leaving 12 bases of the junction unmatched. CDR1 is SGHRS and CDR2 is YFSETQ in the germline V gene. The CDR3 consists of 19 residues. The CDR3 nucleotides read TGCGCCAGCAGCTTGGCCTTAGCCGGGACAGGGGTCTCCAATCAGCCCCAGCATTTT. Its translation: CASSLALAGTGVSNQPQHF.

The rearrangement joins TRBV7-9 to TRBJ1-1; D unresolved. CDR1 and CDR2 from the germline V gene are SEHNR and FQNEAQ (reference sequence). CDR3 length: 15 amino acids. The V end lost 4 bases, the J end lost 4 bases, and 16 bases lay between the germline ends. The CDR3 sequence is CASSSVGSGPTEAFF. In nucleotides, the CDR3 is TGTGCCAGCAGCTCAGTGGGGAGTGGGCCCACTGAAGCTTTCTTT. Complete variable domain (other parts from reference TRBV7-9 and TRBJ1-1): DTGVSQNPRHKITKRGQNVTFRCDPISEHNRLYWYRQTLGQGPEFLTYFQNEAQLEKSRLLSDRFSAERPKGSFSTLEIQRTEQGDSAMYLCASSSVGSGPTEAFFGQGTRLTVV.

The chain combines TRBV6-5 with TRBJ1-2; 11 nucleotides align to TRBD1. CDR3 length equals 15 residues. The junction had 6 bases not matched to a gene; V was cut back by 1 base and J by 8 bases. CDR1 and CDR2 (germline): MNHEY, SVGAGI. The CDR3 sequence: CASSYLGQGAEGYTF. The CDR3, as DNA: TGTGCCAGCAGTTACTTAGGACAGGGGGCGGAAGGCTACACCTTC.